Listed here are 20 T cell receptor beta chains from one sample, sequenced in a study of cytomegalovirus exposure and HLA in healthy donors. Primers for the PCR totalled 60 Vbeta and 13 Jbeta. This table comes from immunoSEQ multiplex PCR, and its TCRdb copy is limited to in-frame clones, with some not included. Among about 120,000 clones, 81% were seen once, and the ten largest hold around 2%. Sequencing used PBMCs. The receptors stem from a man in his forties or fifties in good health and CMV-seronegative.

The V gene is TRBV6-6, the J gene TRBJ2-5; the D gene is possibly TRBD1 (6 bases). The V end was cut by 5 bases, the J end by 2 bases, with 9 bases between. CDR1 MNHNY and CDR2 SVGAGI come from the germline V gene (reference sequence). This CDR3 contains 13 residues. Written as DNA, the CDR3 is TGTGCCAGCAGTGCCCAGGGGCAAGAGACCCAGTACTTC. This gives the protein CASSAQGQETQYF.

This sequence joins TRBV13 and TRBJ1-2; D is uncertain. Germline V gene data show CDR1 as PRHDT and CDR2 as FYEKMQ (reference sequence). The CDR3 runs 13 residues. Between the trimmed V and J ends, which lost 2 bases and 2 bases, there was a span of 6 bases. The CDR3 DNA sequence: TGTGCCAGCAGCTTATACAGAAACTATGGCTACACCTTC. This codes for CASSLYRNYGYTF.

V usage is TRBV19 and J usage is TRBJ1-5; D ambiguous. Per the germline V gene, CDR1 is LNHDA and CDR2 is SQIVND (reference sequence). The V and J ends lost 5 bases and 2 bases respectively, with 7 bases between them. CDR3 size: 13 residues. CDR3 bases: TGTGCCAGTAGTGCGGGCGGCAATCAGCCCCAGCATTTT. Protein: CASSAGGNQPQHF.

The chain employs TRBV18 and TRBJ2-1; D is perhaps TRBD2 (6 bases). CDR1 is KGHSH, CDR2 LQKENI, per germline. The CDR3 length is 15 residues. V was clipped by 0 bases and J by 4 bases, with 10 bases between them. CDR3 loop: CASSPPGRIYNEQFF. The CDR3 DNA reads TGTGCCAGCTCACCACCGGGGAGGATATACAATGAGCAGTTCTTC.

J is TRBJ1-1 and V is TRBV7-9; TRBD1 agrees at 11 bases. CDR1 is SEHNR, CDR2 FQNEAQ, per germline (reference sequence). The CDR3 contains 15 residues. V gave up 5 bases and J gave up 5 bases; unmatched junction bases: 7. In DNA, the CDR3 is TGTGCCAGCAGCCCGTGGGACAGGGGGGGGACTGAAGCTTTCTTT. This sequence encodes CASSPWDRGGTEAFF.

The rearrangement joins TRBV29-1 to TRBJ2-4; 10 bases are a match to TRBD1. Losses at the gene ends were 6 bases for V and 7 bases for J; bases not matched to a gene: 6. The CDR3 length is 13 residues. The germline V gene has CDR1 SQVTM and CDR2 ANQGSEA. CDR3 sequence reads: CSVARQGANIQYF. In DNA, the CDR3 is TGCAGCGTGGCTAGACAGGGGGCGAACATTCAGTACTTC.

This chain joins TRBV21-1 and TRBJ1-2. TRBV21-1 has pseudogene status. The CDR3 contains 13 residues. DNA of the CDR3: TGTGCCAGCAGCAAATCGGCAGACTCTGGCTACACCTTC. Its protein product is CASSKSADSGYTF.

This clone appeared a single time. The chain uses TRBV28 and TRBJ2-7; TRBD1 matches at 7 bases. The V segment lost 6 bases and the J segment 0 bases; nucleotides outside the gene matches: 2. This CDR3 has 13 residues. Germline V CDR1 and CDR2: MDHEN, SYDVKM. The chain's CDR3 is CASRRTGSYEQYF. Here the CDR3 DNA reads TGTGCCAGCAGAAGGACAGGCTCCTACGAGCAGTACTTC.

The V gene is TRBV6-5, the J gene TRBJ1-5, with TRBD1 as a possible D gene (6 bases). Germline values: CDR1 MNHEY, CDR2 SVGAGI. The CDR3 extends over 15 amino acids. Trimming stripped 6 bases from V and 0 bases from J, with 12 bases between. CDR3 region: CASSPGTTSNQPQHF. CDR3 bases: TGTGCCAGCAGCCCCGGGACAACTAGCAATCAGCCCCAGCATTTT.

CDR3 in amino acids: CASSYAQGASNSPLHF. CDR3 sequence (DNA): TGTGCCAGCAGTTACGCGCAGGGGGCGTCTAATTCACCCCTCCACTTT. This chain uses TRBV6-5 with TRBJ1-6; TRBD1 agrees at 8 bases. CDR3 length: 16 residues. Looked up from germline, CDR1 is MNHEY and CDR2 is SVGAGI. The V gene end was trimmed by 2 bases and the J gene end by 6 bases; junction bases not matched to a gene: 6.

This rearrangement joins TRBV2 to TRBJ1-2; possibly TRBD1 for D (5 bases). V lost 9 bases, J lost 5 bases, and 7 bases lay in between. Germline loops: CDR1 SNHLY, CDR2 FYNNEI. The CDR3 totals 10 residues. CDR3 coding DNA: TGTGCCAGGACAGTGTATGGCTACACCTTC. It codes for CARTVYGYTF.

The chain's CDR3 is CASSWRSGRTYDTQYF. The CDR3 nucleotides read TGTGCCAGCAGCTGGAGAAGCGGGCGGACGTATGATACGCAGTATTTT. The chain has TRBV7-9 and TRBJ2-3, with D perhaps TRBD2 (6 bases). V lost 4 bases to trimming and J lost 6 bases, with 20 bases between them. The CDR3 totals 16 residues. Germline-derived CDR1 and CDR2 are SEHNR and FQNEAQ (reference sequence).

The genes are TRBV7-9 and TRBJ2-1; TRBD1 is a possible D gene (5 bases). There are 16 residues in the CDR3. V lost 4 bases and J 0 bases, leaving 13 bases between the germline ends. Germline V gene data show CDR1 as SEHNR and CDR2 as FQNEAQ (reference sequence). CDR3: CASSSQGLFSYNEQFF. In nucleotides, the CDR3 is TGTGCCAGCAGCTCGCAGGGTCTATTCTCCTACAATGAGCAGTTCTTC.

J is TRBJ1-1 and V is TRBV4-3; no clear D. V lost 0 bases and J lost 2, with 7 bases in between. CDR3 size: 14 residues. Germline-derived CDR1 and CDR2 are LGHNA and YSLEER. CDR3 sequence: CASSQDEHNTEAFF. For the CDR3, the DNA is TGCGCCAGCAGCCAAGATGAACATAACACTGAAGCTTTCTTT.

The chain has TRBV6-6 and TRBJ2-7, with a weak D call TRBD1 (6 bases). This CDR3 spans 14 amino acids. Germline V gives CDR1 MNHNY, CDR2 SVGAGI (reference sequence). The V end was cut by 5 bases, the J end by 0 bases, with 11 bases between. CDR3 loop: CASSRTANSYEQYF. The CDR3 DNA reads TGTGCCAGCAGTCGGACAGCCAACTCCTACGAGCAGTACTTC.

The chain employs TRBV19 and TRBJ2-4; D ambiguous. Looked up from germline, CDR1 is LNHDA and CDR2 is SQIVND (reference sequence). The CDR3 is 14 amino acids. V dropped 6 bases and J dropped 0 bases, with 9 bases sitting between them. DNA for the CDR3: TGTGCCAGTAGAGCTCCCGAAGCCAAAAACATTCAGTACTTC. Translation: CASRAPEAKNIQYF.

The rearrangement joins TRBV6-1 to TRBJ2-5; D ambiguous. CDR1 MNHNS and CDR2 SASEGT come from the germline V gene. Between the trimmed V and J ends, which lost 6 bases and 4 bases, there was a span of 9 bases. This CDR3 is 12 amino acids long. CDR3 in DNA: TGTGCCAGCAGAGAATTCGGAGAGACCCAGTACTTC. Its protein is CASREFGETQYF.

V is TRBV4-1 and J is TRBJ2-7, with TRBD2 matching over 7 bases. The length of the CDR3 is 15 residues. Germline loops: CDR1 MGHRA, CDR2 YSYEKL. The V and J ends lost 1 base and 2 bases, in that order; junction bases with no gene match: 5. The CDR3 nucleotides are TGCGCCAGCAGCCAAGGGGATGCGGGGGCCTACGAGCAGTACTTC. Translating gives CASSQGDAGAYEQYF.

This clone was observed a single time. The V gene is TRBV20-1, the J gene TRBJ2-3; weak D call: TRBD1 (5 bases). The CDR3 contains 11 residues. V was pared by 4 bases and J by 6 bases, with 8 bases between. CDR1 is DFQATT and CDR2 is SNEGSKA in the germline V gene (reference sequence). CDR3: CSATGHDTQYF. The CDR3 DNA reads TGCAGTGCTACAGGGCATGATACGCAGTATTTT.

This chain joins TRBV14 and TRBJ2-2; no reliable D call. CDR3 length: 13 residues. Germline CDR1 SGHDN, CDR2 FVKESK. V lost 2 bases, J lost 9 bases, and 10 bases lay in between. The chain's CDR3 is CASSQSLGWELFF. The CDR3 nucleotides are TGTGCCAGCAGCCAATCCCTCGGGTGGGAGCTGTTTTTT.